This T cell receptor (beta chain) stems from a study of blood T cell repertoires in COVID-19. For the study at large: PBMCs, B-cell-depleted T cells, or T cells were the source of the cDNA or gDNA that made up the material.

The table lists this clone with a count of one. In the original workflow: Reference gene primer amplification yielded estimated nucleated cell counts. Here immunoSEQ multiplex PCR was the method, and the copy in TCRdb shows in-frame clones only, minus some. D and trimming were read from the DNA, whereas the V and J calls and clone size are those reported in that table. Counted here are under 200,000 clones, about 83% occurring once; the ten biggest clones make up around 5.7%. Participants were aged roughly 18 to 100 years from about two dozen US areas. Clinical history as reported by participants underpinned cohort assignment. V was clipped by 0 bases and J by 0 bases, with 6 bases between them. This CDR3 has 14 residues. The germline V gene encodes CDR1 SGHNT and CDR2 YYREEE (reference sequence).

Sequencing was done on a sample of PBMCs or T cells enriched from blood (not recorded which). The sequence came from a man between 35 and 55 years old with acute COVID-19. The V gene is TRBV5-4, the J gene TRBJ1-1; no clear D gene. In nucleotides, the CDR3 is TGTGCCAGCAGCTTGGACAGCCTGAACACTGAAGCTTTCTTT. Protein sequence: CASSLDSLNTEAFF.